The entry below gives a single TCR beta chain sequence along with its context. The target antigen is unknown. This record comes from a study of cytomegalovirus exposure and HLA in healthy donors. This CDR3 is 13 amino acids long. The junction had 2 bases not matched to a gene; V was cut back by 2 bases and J by 5 bases. From germline, CDR1 is LNHDA and CDR2 SQIVND (reference sequence). Study results and caveats: The classifier was said to identify cytomegalovirus status with high specificity and sensitivity. In a later analysis, a genetic analysis reported fewer productive-TCR N-insertions in an Asian-associated ancestry cluster than the cohort average. Productive status was seen about 87% or about 30% of the time for most TCR beta V segments in an earlier analysis.

The PCR ran on 60 Vbeta and 13 Jbeta primers. Original data processing: Per a later analysis, the number of unique TCR beta chains was approximately 73 million, of which about 10 million were shared. TCRdb's copy holds only in-frame clones and misses some; the assay was immunoSEQ multiplex PCR. Clone size and the V and J calls come from that table; the DNA yielded D and trimming. The sample consists of 70,000 or so clones, around 86% of them appearing once. The sample was PBMCs. The TCR comes from a woman aged 25 to 39 in good health and CMV-seronegative. V and J are TRBV19 and TRBJ1-2, with 7 bases identical to TRBD1. The CDR3 loop is CASSISQGYGYTF. The CDR3 DNA reads as TGTGCCAGTAGTATATCACAGGGGTATGGCTACACCTTC.